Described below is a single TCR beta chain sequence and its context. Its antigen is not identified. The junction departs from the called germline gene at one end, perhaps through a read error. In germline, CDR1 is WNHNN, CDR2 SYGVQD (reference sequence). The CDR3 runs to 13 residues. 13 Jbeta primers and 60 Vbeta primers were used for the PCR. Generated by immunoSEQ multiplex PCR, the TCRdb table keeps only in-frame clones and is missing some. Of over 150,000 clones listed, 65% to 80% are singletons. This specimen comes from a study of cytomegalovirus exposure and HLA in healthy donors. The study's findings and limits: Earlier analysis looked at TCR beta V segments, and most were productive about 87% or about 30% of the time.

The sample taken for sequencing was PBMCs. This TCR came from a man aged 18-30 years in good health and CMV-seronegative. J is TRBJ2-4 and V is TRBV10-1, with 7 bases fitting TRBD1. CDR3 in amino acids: CASGGRQGNSQYF. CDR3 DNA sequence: TGCGCCAGCGGTGGGAGACAGGGTAACAGTCAGTACTTC.